This T cell receptor beta chain derives from a study of cytomegalovirus exposure and HLA in healthy donors. Findings of the study overall: In a later analysis, a genetic analysis reported fewer productive-TCR N-insertions in an Asian-associated ancestry cluster than the cohort average.

At collection, donors were nominally healthy, but unrecorded immune exposures were probable. Primers for the PCR totalled 60 Vbeta and 13 Jbeta. TCRdb's copy holds only in-frame clones and misses some; the assay was immunoSEQ multiplex PCR. The sample holds some 95,000 clones, 65% to 80% seen once. CDR3 length: 14 residues. Trimming shortened V by 7 bases and J by 4 bases, and 17 bases separated the two germline ends. Germline CDR1 and CDR2: SGHKS and YYEKEE (reference sequence). In the case of this clone: The antigen is undetermined.

The rearrangement joins TRBV5-5 to TRBJ1-1, with D perhaps matching TRBD1 (5 bases). Sequencing was carried out using PBMCs. This TCR derives from a woman under 30 in good health and CMV-seropositive. The CDR3: CASETYRDSTEAFF. CDR3 coding DNA: TGTGCCAGCGAAACCTACCGGGACTCCACTGAAGCTTTCTTT. Full variable domain (remainder filled in from reference TRBV5-5 and TRBJ1-1): DAGVTQSPTHLIKTRGQQVTLRCSPISGHKSVSWYQQVLGQGPQFIFQYYEKEERGRGNFPDRFSARQFPNYSSELNVNALLLGDSALYLCASETYRDSTEAFFGQGTRLTVV.